The 25 T cell receptor beta chains given below trace back to one sample, sequenced in a study of shared clonotypes between healthy human individuals. Some clones are missing from TCRdb's copy, which holds only in-frame ones; the method was immunoSEQ multiplex PCR. This repertoire shows some 1,400,000 clones, around 95% found once; its top ten account for 0.95% to 1.5%. The sample was naive CD4+ T cells sorted from blood. Subset: CD45RA+ positively selected. The origin of the receptors is a man aged 30 to 45 in good health.

Here the CDR3 DNA reads TGTGCCAGCAGCTTACCCGGGAACACTGAAGCTTTCTTT. It is translated as CASSLPGNTEAFF. The chain uses TRBV7-2 and TRBJ1-1; D gene uncertain. V gave up 2 bases and J gave up 1 base, with 5 bases separating them. From germline, CDR1 is SGHTA and CDR2 FQGNSA. CDR3 length: 13 residues.

The CDR3 DNA sequence: TGTGCCAGCAGTTCCCCGGGACAGAAAGAGACCCAGTACTTC. Translated, it gives CASSSPGQKETQYF. The genes are TRBV28 and TRBJ2-5, with 7 bases identical to TRBD1. Per the germline V gene, CDR1 is MDHEN and CDR2 is SYDVKM. V dropped 4 bases and J dropped 3; count of bases not matched to a gene: 5. CDR3 size: 14 residues.

The chain combines TRBV2 with TRBJ2-1; the match to TRBD2 covers 9 bases. The V gene's germline CDR1 is SNHLY and CDR2 FYNNEI. Germline trimming cut 7 bases from V and 14 bases from J; bases unmatched to any gene: 12. This CDR3 is 13 amino acids long. DNA of the CDR3: TGTGCCAGCATCCTAGAGGTAGCGGGAGCGAAGTTCTTC. Amino acids: CASILEVAGAKFF. Full variable domain (remainder filled in from reference TRBV2 and TRBJ2-1): EPEVTQTPSHQVTQMGQEVILRCVPISNHLYFYWYRQILGQKVEFLVSFYNNEISEKSEIFDDQFSVERPDGSNFTLKIRSTKLEDSAMYFCASILEVAGAKFFGPGTRLTVL.

J is TRBJ2-2 and V is TRBV10-3; TRBD2 matches at 9 bases. V trimming: 7 bases; J trimming: 0 bases; junction bases outside the gene matches: 9. CDR3 size: 17 residues. Germline V gene lookup returns CDR1 ENHRY and CDR2 SYGVKD. In DNA form, the CDR3 reads TGTGCCATCACCTACAGCGGGAGGAACTCGAACACCGGGGAGCTGTTTTTT. Its protein product is CAITYSGRNSNTGELFF.

The chain joins TRBV25-1 to TRBJ2-1; TRBD2 matches at 7 bases. The germline V gene has CDR1 MGHDK and CDR2 SYGVNS. Trimming at V came to 3 bases and at J to 10 bases, leaving 3 bases not matched to a gene. The CDR3 contains 12 residues. Here the CDR3 reads CASSDAGDEQFF. The DNA for the CDR3 is TGTGCCAGCAGTGATGCGGGAGACGAGCAGTTCTTC.

The V call is TRBV18, the J call TRBJ2-6, with 11 nucleotides matching TRBD2. Trimming removed 5 bases from V and 0 bases from J; junction bases left unmatched: 12. Looked up from germline, CDR1 is KGHSH and CDR2 is LQKENI. CDR3 length equals 20 residues. In nucleotides, the CDR3 is TGTGCCAGCTCATCTCTCGGACTAGCGGGTTTAAGCTCTGGGGCCAACGTCCTGACTTTC. Its protein is CASSSLGLAGLSSGANVLTF.

V gene TRBV9 combines with J gene TRBJ1-3, with D maybe TRBD1 (5 bases). CDR1 is SGDLS and CDR2 is YYNGEE in the germline V gene. The CDR3 length is 15 residues. With 0 bases removed from V and 2 bases from J, the gap between germline ends came to 9 bases. For the CDR3, the DNA is TGTGCCAGCAGCGTAGGGTGGGGGGCTGGAAACACCATATATTTT. It yields the protein CASSVGWGAGNTIYF.

The chain carries TRBV6-5 and TRBJ2-5, with unresolved D. The CDR3 covers 11 residues. Germline loops: CDR1 MNHEY, CDR2 SVGAGI. V was pared by 2 bases and J by 3 bases, with 1 base between. CDR3 nucleotide sequence: TGTGCCAGCAGTTACGAAGAGACCCAGTACTTC. Amino acids: CASSYEETQYF.

The rearrangement links TRBV6-4 to TRBJ2-2; TRBD1 agrees at 9 bases. Germline lookup yields CDR1 MRHNA and CDR2 SNTAGT. The CDR3 is made up of 19 amino acids. The junction had 12 bases not matched to a gene; V was cut back by 0 bases and J by 4 bases. For the CDR3, the DNA is TGTGCCAGCAGTGACTCGACCCTTTTGGGACAGGGAGGCACCGGGGAGCTGTTTTTT. The encoded protein is CASSDSTLLGQGGTGELFF.

This rearrangement joins TRBV7-9 to TRBJ2-1; D not certain. Trimming removed 2 bases at V and 4 bases at J, with 12 bases between. Germline V gene sequence: CDR1 SEHNR, CDR2 FQNEAQ (reference sequence). This CDR3 has 15 amino acids. The CDR3 nucleotides are TGTGCCAGCAGCTTAAACCAAGACATATACAATGAGCAGTTCTTC. Its protein is CASSLNQDIYNEQFF.

V and J are TRBV11-3 and TRBJ2-1; 11 positions agree with TRBD1. Germline CDR1 reads SGHNT; CDR2 reads YENEEA. The CDR3 is 17 residues long. J lost 4 bases, V lost 5 bases, and 10 bases had no gene match. The CDR3 here is CASSPNGGTGGYNEQFF. The CDR3 nucleotides are TGTGCCAGCAGCCCAAATGGTGGGACAGGGGGGTACAATGAGCAGTTCTTC.

The V call is TRBV7-8, the J call TRBJ2-7, with 8 bases that match TRBD1. CDR1 is SGHVS, CDR2 FQNEAQ, per germline. This CDR3 region has 13 residues. Trimming cost V 5 bases and J 3 bases; bases outside gene matches: 3. CDR3 protein: CASSVGTGYEQYF. The CDR3 region has the DNA TGTGCCAGCAGCGTCGGGACAGGCTACGAGCAGTACTTC.

A remark on this clone: This CDR3 is also generated by other DNA sequences in the sample. The chain combines TRBV2 with TRBJ1-5; D uncertain. The V and J ends lost 3 bases and 1 base respectively, with 4 bases between them. The germline V gene encodes CDR1 SNHLY and CDR2 FYNNEI. CDR3 length: 13 residues. The CDR3 bases are TGTGCCAGCAGTGACAGAAGCAATCAGCCCCAGCATTTT. It encodes CASSDRSNQPQHF.

As regards this clone: Within the sample, other DNA sequences also encode this same CDR3. The chain is built from TRBV4-1 and TRBJ2-7; 9 bases match TRBD1. CDR1 and CDR2 from the germline V gene are MGHRA and YSYEKL. The CDR3 covers 14 residues. J gave up 3 bases and V 1 base, and 1 base lay outside the gene matches. The CDR3 DNA reads as TGCGCCAGCAGCCAAGTGGGACAGGGCTACGAGCAGTACTTC. It codes for CASSQVGQGYEQYF.

The chain has TRBV7-2 and TRBJ1-1; D gene uncertain. Trimming cost V 8 bases and J 1 base, with 14 bases left between them. The germline V gene has CDR1 SGHTA and CDR2 FQGNSA. This CDR3 is built from 14 residues. The DNA of the CDR3 is TGTGCCAGCCGGCAATCGATGGGGAACACTGAAGCTTTCTTT. This gives the protein CASRQSMGNTEAFF.

This clone was seen once. V and J are TRBV4-1 and TRBJ2-1, with D hard to call. CDR1 and CDR2 (germline): MGHRA, YSYEKL. The V and J ends lost 1 base and 9 bases respectively, with 16 bases between them. The CDR3 spans 15 residues. CDR3 nucleotide sequence: TGCGCCAGCAGCCAAGTGGGCATCGTGATCGGTGAGCAGTTCTTC. As protein: CASSQVGIVIGEQFF.

The chain has TRBV4-1 and TRBJ1-2; the match to TRBD1 covers 8 bases. Germline-derived CDR1 and CDR2 are MGHRA and YSYEKL. V lost 3 bases to trimming and J lost 1 base; unmatched junction nucleotides: 4. CDR3 length: 15 amino acids. The CDR3 nucleotides read TGCGCCAGCAGCCACGGACAGGGTTTTAACTATGGCTACACCTTC. This encodes CASSHGQGFNYGYTF.

This clone was picked up one time. The V and J genes are TRBV7-9 and TRBJ2-5; D is undetermined. Trimming removed 4 bases at V and 0 bases at J, with 12 bases between. This CDR3 region has 15 residues. Germline CDR1 and CDR2: SEHNR and FQNEAQ (reference sequence). DNA for the CDR3: TGTGCCAGCAGCTCTACGGTTGGGTACCAAGAGACCCAGTACTTC. It encodes CASSSTVGYQETQYF.

This chain links TRBV6-1 with TRBJ2-3; TRBD2 is a possible D gene (6 bases). There are 12 residues in the CDR3. Germline-derived CDR1 and CDR2 are MNHNS and SASEGT. The CDR3 nucleotides are TGTGCATTGGGGGGAGATGCAGATACGCAGTATTTT. Translated: CALGGDADTQYF.

The gene calls are TRBV19 and TRBJ2-7; the match to TRBD2 covers 9 bases. The trim removed 2 bases at V and 4 bases at J, leaving 3 bases unmatched. Germline-derived CDR1 and CDR2 are LNHDA and SQIVND (reference sequence). The CDR3 spans 14 residues. The CDR3 region is CASSIRLAGYEQYF. The CDR3 bases are TGTGCCAGTAGTATACGGCTAGCGGGATACGAGCAGTACTTC.

V usage is TRBV6-5 and J usage is TRBJ2-1, with a weak D call TRBD2 (5 bases). CDR3 length: 15 residues. Trimming stripped 7 bases from V and 4 bases from J, with 17 bases between. Per the germline V gene, CDR1 is MNHEY and CDR2 is SVGAGI. The CDR3 sequence: CASTTSSLGYNEQFF. In nucleotides, the CDR3 is TGTGCCAGCACCACGTCTAGCTTAGGATACAATGAGCAGTTCTTC.

The chain joins TRBV29-1 to TRBJ2-1, with D possibly called TRBD1 or TRBD2 (5 bases each). This CDR3 spans 12 amino acids. The V and J ends lost 3 bases and 7 bases respectively, with 10 bases between them. Germline V CDR1 and CDR2: SQVTM, ANQGSEA. The CDR3 nucleotides are TGCAGCGTTGACGGGACGGTGAATGAGCAGTTCTTC. Translated: CSVDGTVNEQFF.

The table lists this clone with a count of one. The chain links TRBV29-1 to TRBJ2-3; no definite D call. V was cut by 4 bases and J by 0 bases, with 11 bases left in between. The germline V gene encodes CDR1 SQVTM and CDR2 ANQGSEA. This CDR3 contains 14 residues. Here the CDR3 DNA reads TGCAGCGTTGTTGGCGTAGTAAGCACAGATACGCAGTATTTT. It yields the protein CSVVGVVSTDTQYF.

This rearrangement joins TRBV30 to TRBJ2-3; the D gene is possibly TRBD2 (5 bases). CDR3 length: 13 amino acids. The germline V and J ends were trimmed by 2 bases and 4 bases, with 10 bases remaining between them. Germline lookup yields CDR1 GTSNPN and CDR2 SVGIG (reference sequence). DNA for the CDR3: TGTGCCTGGAGTCCGGGGTTAGCAGATACGCAGTATTTT. It is translated as CAWSPGLADTQYF.

This clone was seen a single time. The chain links TRBV7-2 to TRBJ2-5; a possible D gene is TRBD2 (5 bases). Trimming cost V 4 bases and J 4 bases, with 13 bases left between them. CDR1 is SGHTA and CDR2 is FQGNSA in the germline V gene. This CDR3 is built from 14 residues. CDR3 bases: TGTGCCAGCAGCTCGGAGGCTGGGCGAGAGACCCAGTACTTC. It translates to CASSSEAGRETQYF.